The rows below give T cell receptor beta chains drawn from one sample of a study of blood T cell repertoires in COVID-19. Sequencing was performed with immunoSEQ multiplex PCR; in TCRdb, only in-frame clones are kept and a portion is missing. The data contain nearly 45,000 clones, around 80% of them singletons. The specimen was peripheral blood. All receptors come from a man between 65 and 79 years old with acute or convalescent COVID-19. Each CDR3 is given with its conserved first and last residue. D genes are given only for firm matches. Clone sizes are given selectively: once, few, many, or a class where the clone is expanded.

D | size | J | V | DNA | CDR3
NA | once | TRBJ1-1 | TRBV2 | TGTGCCAGCAGTCTGATACTCTACACTGAAGCTTTCTTT | CASSLILYTEAFF
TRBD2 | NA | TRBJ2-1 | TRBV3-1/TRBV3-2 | TGTGCCAGCAGCCCACGGGTGACTAGCGGTTACAATGAGCAGTTCTTC | CASSPRVTSGYNEQFF
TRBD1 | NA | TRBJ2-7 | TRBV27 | TGTGCCAGCAGCTCGAGACCCGGGACAGGGGTATCCTACGAGCAGTACTTC | CASSSRPGTGVSYEQYF
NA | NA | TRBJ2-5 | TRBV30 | TGTGCCTGGGATAGACAGATTACTTTGGGAGAGACCCAGTACTTC | CAWDRQITLGETQYF
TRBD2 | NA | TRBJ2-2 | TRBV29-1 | TGCAGCGTTGGTCTGGGAGGGGTCACCGGGGAGCTGTTTTTT | CSVGLGGVTGELFF
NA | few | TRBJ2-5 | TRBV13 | TGTGCCAGCAGCATCCTACAGGGCTCGAAAGAGACCCAGTACTTC | CASSILQGSKETQYF
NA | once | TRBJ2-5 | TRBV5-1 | TGCGCCAGCAGCTTGGCCCCCGGGATCCAAGAGACCCAGTACTTC | CASSLAPGIQETQYF
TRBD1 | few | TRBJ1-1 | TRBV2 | TGTGCCAGCACCGGACAGGGGAACACTGAAGCTTTCTTT | CASTGQGNTEAFF
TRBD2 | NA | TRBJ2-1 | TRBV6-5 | TGTGCCCGCAGTTCCGGGGCGGGGGGGCAATATGAGCAGTTCTTC | CARSSGAGGQYEQFF
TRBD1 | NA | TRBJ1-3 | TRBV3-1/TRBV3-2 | TGTGCCAGCAGCCTCCGACAGGGTAAAAAAAACACCATATATTTT | CASSLRQGKKNTIYF
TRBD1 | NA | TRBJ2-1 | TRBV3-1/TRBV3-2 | TGTGCCAGCAGCCAAGATTTAACAGGGGGCCATGAGCAGTTCTTC | CASSQDLTGGHEQFF
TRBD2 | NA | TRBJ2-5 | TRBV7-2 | TGTGCCAGCAGCTCACGCACTAGCGGGGGACGGGAGACCCAGTACTTC | CASSSRTSGGRETQYF
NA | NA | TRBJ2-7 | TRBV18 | TGTGCCAGCTCACCAACCCTAGCTTCCTACGAGCAGTACTTC | CASSPTLASYEQYF
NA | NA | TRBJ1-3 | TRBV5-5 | TGTGCCAGCAGCTCTGCAGGGGCTGGAAACACCATATATTTT | CASSSAGAGNTIYF
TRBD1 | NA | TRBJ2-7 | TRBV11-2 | TGTGCCAGCAGCTTATCCGGGACAGTTAAATCCTACGAGCAGTACTTC | CASSLSGTVKSYEQYF
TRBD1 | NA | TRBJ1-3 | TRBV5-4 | TGTGCCAGCAGCCCGGGACAGTCGGCCCCTGGAAACACCATATATTTT | CASSPGQSAPGNTIYF
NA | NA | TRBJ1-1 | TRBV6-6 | TGTGCCAGCAGTTACAGCCGGGGAAACACTGAAGCTTTCTTT | CASSYSRGNTEAFF
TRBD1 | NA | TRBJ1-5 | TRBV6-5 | TGTGCCAGCAGTATCCGGGACAGGGGGCATCAGCCCCAGCATTTT | CASSIRDRGHQPQHF
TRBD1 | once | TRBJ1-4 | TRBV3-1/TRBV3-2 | TGTGCCAGCAGCCGTTTCAGGGGGCGCGATGAAAAACTGTTTTTT | CASSRFRGRDEKLFF
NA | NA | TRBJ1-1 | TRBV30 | TGTGCCTGGAGGGCAGGTCCTGAAGCTTTCTTT | CAWRAGPEAFF
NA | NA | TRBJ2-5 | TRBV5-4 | TGTGCCAGCAGCACAGGCAGTTTCCCGTACCAAGAGACCCAGTACTTC | CASSTGSFPYQETQYF
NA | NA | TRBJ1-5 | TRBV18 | TGTGCCAGCTCACCCCTCTCGGGGAATCAGCCCCAGCATTTT | CASSPLSGNQPQHF
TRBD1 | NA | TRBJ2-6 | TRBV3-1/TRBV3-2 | TGTGCCAGCAGCCGGCACAGGGGGCGCATTTCTGGGGCCAACGTCCTGACTTTC | CASSRHRGRISGANVLTF
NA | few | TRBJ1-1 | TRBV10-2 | TGCGCCAGCAGCTTACAGGTGAACACTGAAGCTTTCTTT | CASSLQVNTEAFF
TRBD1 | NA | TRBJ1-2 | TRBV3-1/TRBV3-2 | TGTGCCAGCAGCCAAGATGTAAACAGGGGGCGCTATGGCTACACCTTC | CASSQDVNRGRYGYTF
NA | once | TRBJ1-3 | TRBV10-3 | TGTGCCATCAGTTCGGCGGGGGGAGGAAACACCATATATTTT | CAISSAGGGNTIYF
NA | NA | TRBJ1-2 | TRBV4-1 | TGCGCCAGCAGCCAAGAGGCCCACGGGAAGGGCGGCTACACCTTC | CASSQEAHGKGGYTF
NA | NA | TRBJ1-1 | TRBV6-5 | TGTGCCAGCAGCCACGGCAGGGCACTGAACACTGAAGCTTTCTTT | CASSHGRALNTEAFF
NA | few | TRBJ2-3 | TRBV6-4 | TGTGCCACTTCGGGAGACACAGATACGCAGTATTTT | CATSGDTDTQYF
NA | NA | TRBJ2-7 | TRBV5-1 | TGCGCCAGCAGCTTAGGGGGAAAGGACGGTACCTACGAGCAGTACTTC | CASSLGGKDGTYEQYF
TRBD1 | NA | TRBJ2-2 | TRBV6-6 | TGTGCCAGCAGCCCCACGCAGGGGGCAAGCGGGGAGCTGTTTTTT | CASSPTQGASGELFF
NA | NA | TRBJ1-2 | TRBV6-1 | TGTGCCAGCCGTGAGGGGTCGTGGGGAGCTAACTATGGCTACACCTTC | CASREGSWGANYGYTF
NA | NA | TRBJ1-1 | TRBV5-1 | TGCGCCAGCAGCTTGGGGGCGGGAGTATCTGAAGCTTTCTTT | CASSLGAGVSEAFF
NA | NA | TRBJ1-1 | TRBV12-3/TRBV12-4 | TGTGCCAGCTGGGTGGCAGGGCTAAATGAAGCTTTCTTT | CASWVAGLNEAFF
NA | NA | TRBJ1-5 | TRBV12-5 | TGTGCTAGTGGTTCTAACCAAAATCAGCCCCAGCATTTT | CASGSNQNQPQHF
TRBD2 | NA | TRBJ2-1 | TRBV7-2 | TGTGCCAGCAGCCCTCGAACTAGCGGGGGGTACAATGAGCAGTTCTTC | CASSPRTSGGYNEQFF
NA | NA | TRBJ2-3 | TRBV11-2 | TGTGCCAGCAGCCTAGGCCCCAACCTAGCGACTAGCACAGATACGCAGTATTTT | CASSLGPNLATSTDTQYF
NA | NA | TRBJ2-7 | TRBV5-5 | TGTGCCAGCAGCCACAACCTCTACGAGCAGTACTTC | CASSHNLYEQYF
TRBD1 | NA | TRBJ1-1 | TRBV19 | TGTGCCAGTAGTATAGGATTACAGGGGGGAAAGGGAATGAACACTGAAGCTTTCTTT | CASSIGLQGGKGMNTEAFF
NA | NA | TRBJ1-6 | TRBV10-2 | TGCGCCAGCAGTGCGGGAGGCGATTCACCCCTCCACTTT | CASSAGGDSPLHF
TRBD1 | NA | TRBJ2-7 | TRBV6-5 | TGTGCCAGCAGGGTCGGACAGGTCGCCTACGAGCAGTACTTC | CASRVGQVAYEQYF
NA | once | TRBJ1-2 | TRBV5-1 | TGCGCCAGCAGCACTTGGACAGCAAACTATGGCTACACCTTC | CASSTWTANYGYTF
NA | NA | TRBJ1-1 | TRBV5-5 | TGTGCCAGCCGCCTAGCGCCGGGGCGGGGGAACACTGAAGCTTTCTTT | CASRLAPGRGNTEAFF
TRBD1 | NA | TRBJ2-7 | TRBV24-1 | TGTGCCACCAGTGATGTGGACAGGGACTACGAGCAGTACTTC | CATSDVDRDYEQYF
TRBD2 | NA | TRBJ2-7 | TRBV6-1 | TGTGCCAGCAGTGAACTAGCGGGGAGCTCCTACGAGCAGTACTTC | CASSELAGSSYEQYF
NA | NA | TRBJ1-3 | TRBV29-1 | TGCAGCGCCGTAACAGGGCTAGGAAACACCATATATTTT | CSAVTGLGNTIYF